The next 22 T cell receptor beta chains were all read from a single sample in a study of T cell repertoires in cytomegalovirus infection. These receptors lack a known antigen. From the reads, TCRdb called clonotypes with MiXCR, one entry per CDR3 protein. The top ten clones hold 10% to 15% of a sample with approximately 910,000 distinct CDR3 sequences, approximately 30% of them seen once. The sample was cultured CD8+ T cells from PBMCs, taken from culture after CMV antigen stimulation. These receptors came from a human donor in good health (CMV status not recorded). Some clones in this sample may be carry-over from other donors' samples.

This chain joins TRBV7-6 and TRBJ1-2; D gene unclear. V was cut by 2 bases and J by 4 bases, with 8 bases left in between. The length of the CDR3 is 13 residues. Germline assignment: CDR1 SGHVS and CDR2 FNYEAQ. This CDR3 reads CASSLSDFYGYTF. CDR3 in DNA: TGTGCCAGCAGCTTAAGCGATTTCTATGGCTACACCTTC.

This clonotype was seen at least ten times. The rearrangement links TRBV20-1 to TRBJ1-5, with 7 bases fitting TRBD1. Germline CDR1 reads DFQATT; CDR2 reads SNEGSKA (reference sequence). Unmatched junction bases numbered 8, after V lost 3 bases and J lost 3 bases. The CDR3 has 15 residues. The CDR3 DNA is TGCAGTGCTAGTAGTCCAGGGGGTGACAATCAGCCCCAGCATTTT. It specifies CSASSPGGDNQPQHF.

About this clonotype: A much larger clone lies one base from this, so it may be a read error. V is TRBV7-8 and J is TRBJ1-3, with D perhaps TRBD1 (6 bases). Trimming removed 10 bases from V and 4 bases from J, with 26 bases in between. Germline CDR1 and CDR2: SGHVS and FQNEAQ. The CDR3 totals 17 residues. The CDR3 protein is CANKTRTTGSRGNTIYF. The CDR3 DNA is TGTGCCAACAAAACCCGAACTACAGGGTCACGCGGAAACACCATATATTTT.

The chain recombines TRBV12-3 or TRBV12-4 with TRBJ1-2; a weak D match, TRBD1 (5 bases). CDR3 size: 11 residues. V was pared by 4 bases and J by 10 bases, with 10 bases between. The chain's CDR3 is CASSYGTAYTF. The CDR3 bases are TGTGCCAGCAGTTATGGGACCGCCTACACCTTC.

The chain has TRBV7-2 and TRBJ2-3, with no clear D. V gave up 6 bases and J gave up 6 bases, with 7 bases separating them. The CDR3 has 11 residues. Germline CDR1 SGHTA, CDR2 FQGNSA. The CDR3 region is CASSTRDTQYF. As DNA, the CDR3 is TGTGCCAGCAGTACTCGGGATACGCAGTATTTT. Full variable domain (missing parts from reference TRBV7-2 and TRBJ2-3): GAGVSQSPSNKVTEKGKDVELRCDPISGHTALYWYRQSLGQGLEFLIYFQGNSAPDKSGLPSDRFSAERTGGSVSTLTIQRTQQEDSAVYLCASSTRDTQYFGPGTRLTVL.

The chain couples TRBV6-1 to TRBJ1-5; D is unclear. V lost 6 bases and J 8 bases, leaving 17 bases between the germline ends. The CDR3 loop spans 14 amino acids. Germline assignment: CDR1 MNHNS and CDR2 SASEGT. The CDR3 sequence is CASSLFGPAKPQHF. CDR3 nucleotides: TGTGCCAGCAGCCTTTTTGGGCCCGCAAAGCCCCAGCATTTT.

This clonotype was found a few times. V usage is TRBV19 and J usage is TRBJ2-5; D is possibly TRBD1 or TRBD2 (5 bases each). This CDR3 region has 13 residues. Germline values: CDR1 LNHDA, CDR2 SQIVND (reference sequence). V was pared by 10 bases and J by 1 base, with 13 bases between. CDR3 sequence: CAIGTGPQETQYF. DNA of the CDR3: TGTGCCATTGGGACCGGACCCCAAGAGACCCAGTACTTC.

This chain joins TRBV29-1 and TRBJ2-7, with TRBD1 as a possible D gene (5 bases). Germline CDR1 and CDR2: SQVTM and ANQGSEA. The CDR3 has 13 amino acids. V shed 3 bases and J shed 2 bases, with 11 bases lying between them. In DNA form, the CDR3 reads TGCAGCGTTGAGGGGAAGGGGCCCTACGAGCAGTACTTC. Its protein product is CSVEGKGPYEQYF.

Concerning this clonotype: One end of the junction is discordant with germline, which a read error may explain. This rearrangement joins TRBV12-3 or TRBV12-4 to TRBJ1-5; D is perhaps TRBD1 (5 bases). The CDR3 spans 13 residues. The CDR3 DNA reads TGTGCCAACAGTTTAGCCTCCGGGGGGCCCCAGCATTTT. Translating it yields CANSLASGGPQHF.

This clonotype was seen many times. The chain employs TRBV7-9 and TRBJ1-1, with 7 positions matching TRBD1. There are 14 residues in the CDR3. The V segment lost 1 base and the J segment 5 bases; nucleotides outside the gene matches: 4. Germline V gives CDR1 SEHNR, CDR2 FQNEAQ (reference sequence). The CDR3 sequence is CASSLGRGPTEAFF. CDR3 DNA sequence: TGTGCCAGCAGCTTAGGGAGGGGGCCTACTGAAGCTTTCTTT.

The table lists this clonotype with a few counts. The V and J genes are TRBV6-5 and TRBJ2-2; no firm D call. CDR1 and CDR2 (germline): MNHEY, SVGAGI. V shed 2 bases and J shed 0 bases, with 16 bases lying between them. The CDR3 is made up of 18 amino acids. CDR3 loop: CASSYEVYLTANTGELFF. DNA of the CDR3: TGTGCCAGCAGTTACGAGGTCTACCTCACGGCGAACACCGGGGAGCTGTTTTTT.

The V gene is TRBV14, the J gene TRBJ1-1, with no clear D. The germline gives CDR1 SGHDN, CDR2 FVKESK. V was trimmed by 1 base and J by 0 bases, leaving 9 bases between them. This CDR3 has 15 amino acids. CDR3 bases: TGTGCCAGCAGCCAAGTAGGCACATTGAACACTGAAGCTTTCTTT. This encodes CASSQVGTLNTEAFF.

The V and J genes are TRBV6-2 or TRBV6-3 and TRBJ2-3; D is undetermined. Germline CDR1 reads MNHEY; CDR2 reads SVGEGT. The CDR3 consists of 11 residues. V was pared by 7 bases and J by 3 bases, with 5 bases between. The CDR3 spells CASTQTDTQYF. CDR3 DNA: TGTGCCAGCACCCAGACAGATACGCAGTATTTT.

The chain combines TRBV6-5 with TRBJ1-1; no reliable D call. The CDR3 length is 14 residues. The germline V gene encodes CDR1 MNHEY and CDR2 SVGAGI. Trimming cost V 8 bases and J 6 bases, with 19 bases left between them. The CDR3 loop reads CASASLTASSEAFF. CDR3 DNA: TGTGCCAGCGCCTCTCTAACGGCGAGTTCTGAAGCTTTCTTT.

V usage is TRBV19 and J usage is TRBJ1-1, with no clear D. The CDR3 is 10 residues long. V was clipped by 8 bases and J by 4 bases, with 5 bases between them. Germline V gene lookup returns CDR1 LNHDA and CDR2 SQIVND (reference sequence). The CDR3: CASGITEAFF. The DNA for the CDR3 is TGTGCCAGTGGGATCACTGAAGCTTTCTTT.

This chain joins TRBV7-4 and TRBJ2-5, with D possibly matching TRBD1 (6 bases). CDR1 is SGHVT and CDR2 is SQSDAQ in the germline V gene. V was trimmed by 8 bases and J by 4 bases, leaving 23 bases between them. The length of the CDR3 is 16 residues. As DNA, the CDR3 is TGTGCCAGCTTAAAAGGGGGTCTCGTAAGGGGAGAGACCCAGTACTTC. Protein product: CASLKGGLVRGETQYF.

Turning to this clonotype: A junction boundary mismatches the germline segment, possibly from a read error. V gene TRBV6-2 or TRBV6-3 combines with J gene TRBJ2-5; D ambiguous. This CDR3 spans 14 amino acids. Germline V gene sequence: CDR1 MNHEY, CDR2 SVGEGT. The CDR3: CTSSSLSRKETQYF. The CDR3 DNA is TGTACCAGCAGTTCCCTGTCTAGGAAAGAGACCCAGTACTTC.

V is TRBV5-5 and J is TRBJ2-7; D perhaps matches TRBD2 (5 bases). V lost 4 bases, J lost 2 bases, and 10 bases lay in between. Germline CDR1 is SGHKS and CDR2 is YYEKEE (reference sequence). The CDR3 extends over 13 amino acids. The CDR3 sequence: CASSPGAAYEQYV. The CDR3 nucleotides are TGTGCCAGCAGCCCAGGAGCGGCCTACGAGCAGTACGTC.

The rearrangement links TRBV6-6 to TRBJ2-7; unclear D gene. CDR3 size: 14 residues. Between the trimmed V and J ends, which lost 5 bases and 0 bases, there was a span of 11 bases. Germline lookup yields CDR1 MNHNY and CDR2 SVGAGI (reference sequence). The CDR3 sequence is CASSPDISSYEQYF. The CDR3 DNA follows: TGTGCCAGCAGTCCTGACATCAGCTCCTACGAGCAGTACTTC.

This sequence joins TRBV4-2 and TRBJ2-4; 7 bases match TRBD2. Unmatched junction bases numbered 12, after V lost 1 base and J lost 3 bases. Germline values: CDR1 LGHNA, CDR2 YNFKEQ. The CDR3 runs to 18 residues. In nucleotides, the CDR3 is TGTGCCAGCAGCCAAGCCAGGGACTACCCGGGAGTCAAAAACATTCAGTACTTC. Its protein is CASSQARDYPGVKNIQYF.

This clonotype was counted between two and nine times. The chain has TRBV6-6 and TRBJ1-4; no clear D. Trimming removed 4 bases at V and 5 bases at J, with 17 bases between. Germline CDR1 MNHNY, CDR2 SVGAGI (reference sequence). The CDR3 extends over 16 amino acids. CDR3 amino acids: CASSSLERERNEKLFF. In DNA form, the CDR3 reads TGTGCCAGCAGTTCTCTAGAGAGAGAAAGAAATGAAAAACTGTTTTTT.

The chain employs TRBV7-9 and TRBJ1-5; D not certain. The CDR3 sequence is 14 residues long. V was trimmed by 5 bases and J by 7 bases, leaving 15 bases between them. Germline V gene lookup returns CDR1 SEHNR and CDR2 FQNEAQ (reference sequence). The CDR3 DNA reads TGTGCCAGCAGCCCCAGTGAATATGGGCAGCCCCAGCATTTT. This codes for CASSPSEYGQPQHF.